The subject of this entry is one TCR beta chain. Antigen unknown. The source of the sample is a study of beta chain features in type 1 diabetes. The whole isolated RNA underwent reverse transcription, so sequencing captured expressed TCRB transcripts. Profiling relied on immunoSEQ multiplex PCR, and the TCRdb table lists in-frame clones only, not all of them. Of fewer than 350,000 clones in the sample, about 15% were seen once. V lost 3 bases and J lost 6; bases outside the gene matches: 12. This CDR3 has 16 residues. CDR1 is SGDLS and CDR2 is YYNGEE in the germline V gene. Study-wide results and limits: A cDNA-based sequencing approach could over-represent cells with high TCR expression. A moderate, significant TCRB CDR3 shortening appeared in type 1 diabetes across four CD4+ subsets.

The sequenced sample consisted of naive CD4+ T cells from blood. This sequence originates from a man aged 18 to 29 with type 1 diabetes. The V gene is TRBV9, the J gene TRBJ1-2; 9 bases are shared with TRBD1. CDR3 loop: CASSARNRGRFHGYTF. CDR3 nucleotides: TGTGCCAGCAGCGCCCGGAACAGGGGGCGCTTCCATGGCTACACCTTC.